The sequence of this T cell receptor beta chain was determined in a study of cytomegalovirus exposure and HLA in healthy donors. Whole-study findings and limits: Near-uniform donor sequencing depth was presumed by presence/absence analyses. Later analysis reportedly placed an Asian-associated ancestry cluster below the approximately 680-donor mean in N-insertions.

Germline V CDR1 and CDR2: MNHNS, SASEGT. Trimming cost V 6 bases and J 2 bases, with 14 bases left between them. The CDR3 covers 14 residues. With respect to this clone: The antigen is not known.

Use of 60 Vbeta and 13 Jbeta primers characterized the PCR. TCRdb keeps only in-frame clones here, not all; method: immunoSEQ multiplex PCR. The sample includes 100,000 to 150,000 clones, about three quarters of them seen just once. The V call is TRBV6-1, the J call TRBJ2-7, with D uncertain. This TCR came from a man aged 50 to 60 in good health and CMV-seronegative. The sample comprised PBMCs. CDR3 nucleotide sequence: TGTGCCAGCAGCGTTGGTCAGGTCGCCTACGAGCAGTACTTC. The encoded protein is CASSVGQVAYEQYF.